This entry lists 15 T cell receptor beta chains sequenced from one sample in a study of cytomegalovirus exposure and HLA in healthy donors (dated by TCRdb to about 2017). The protocol used for the library was the immunoSEQ multiplex PCR assay. A mixture of 60 forward primers for TCR Vbeta segments and 13 reverse primers for TCR Jbeta segments was used in the multiplex PCR. Here the immuneACCESS table is served through TCRdb, limited to in-frame sequences with V and J called. Missing clones are a known gap in these copies; in checked studies unresolved V genes cover under half, and the rest lacks a known reason. This sample comprises 150,000 to 200,000 clones, about four fifths of them detected only once. The top ten hold about 1.8% of the sample. The specimen was PBMCs. These receptors were collected from a man between 18 and 35 years old in good health and CMV-seronegative.

The J gene is TRBJ1-2, the V gene TRBV7-9; 8 bases agree with TRBD1. CDR1 is SEHNR and CDR2 is FQNEAQ in the germline V gene (reference sequence). V was clipped by 5 bases and J by 4 bases; unmatched bases: 0. The CDR3 is 12 residues long. This CDR3 is CASSTGGYGYTF. In nucleotides, the CDR3 is TGTGCCAGCAGCACAGGGGGCTATGGCTACACCTTC.

This chain uses TRBV27 with TRBJ2-6; 10 bases match TRBD1. The CDR3 totals 18 residues. With 5 bases clipped from V and 0 bases from J, the junction kept 7 bases outside the gene matches. Germline V gene sequence: CDR1 MNHEY, CDR2 SMNVEV (reference sequence). CDR3 region: CASSLWTGGSSGANVLTF. The CDR3 nucleotides read TGTGCCAGCAGTCTATGGACAGGGGGGAGCTCTGGGGCCAACGTCCTGACTTTC. Full variable domain (missing parts from reference TRBV27 and TRBJ2-6): EAQVTQNPRYLITVTGKKLTVTCSQNMNHEYMSWYRQDPGLGLRQIYYSMNVEVTDKGDVPEGYKVSRKEKRNFPLILESPSPNQTSLYFCASSLWTGGSSGANVLTFGAGSRLTVL.

This rearrangement joins TRBV28 to TRBJ2-7, with D possibly TRBD2 on 5 matching bases. The CDR3 runs to 15 residues. The V end was cut by 3 bases, the J end by 0 bases, with 12 bases between. Germline V gene data show CDR1 as MDHEN and CDR2 as SYDVKM. DNA for the CDR3: TGTGCCAGCAGTTTTCTCGGCGGGTACTCCTACGAGCAGTACTTC. Translated: CASSFLGGYSYEQYF.

The chain joins TRBV9 to TRBJ1-2, with 9 positions matching TRBD1. The CDR3 extends over 12 amino acids. Looked up from germline, CDR1 is SGDLS and CDR2 is YYNGEE. After removal of 3 bases from V and 7 bases from J, the junction contained 1 base not matched to a gene. The CDR3 here is CASSDRGPGYTF. CDR3 DNA: TGTGCCAGCAGCGACAGGGGGCCTGGCTACACCTTC.

The J gene is TRBJ2-2, the V gene TRBV5-1; 10 nucleotides line up with TRBD1. After removal of 6 bases from V and 2 bases from J, the junction contained 4 bases not matched to a gene. This CDR3 contains 15 residues. Germline loops: CDR1 SGHRS, CDR2 YFSETQ. The CDR3 loop reads CASKGQGSNTGELFF. Here the CDR3 DNA reads TGCGCCAGCAAGGGACAGGGGAGCAACACCGGGGAGCTGTTTTTT.

The chain links TRBV7-3 to TRBJ2-1; TRBD2 is a possible D gene (6 bases). CDR1 is SGHTA and CDR2 is FQGTGA in the germline V gene. The CDR3 has 15 residues. V lost 2 bases and J lost 2, with 10 bases in between. This CDR3 reads CASSLDGSAYNEQFF. The CDR3 DNA is TGTGCCAGCAGCTTAGACGGGAGCGCCTACAATGAGCAGTTCTTC.

V and J are TRBV7-9 and TRBJ2-7; 9 bases map to TRBD1. Germline loops: CDR1 SEHNR, CDR2 FQNEAQ (reference sequence). The CDR3 has 15 residues. With 4 bases clipped from V and 3 bases from J, the junction kept 7 bases outside the gene matches. The CDR3 protein is CASSSTGGGRYEQYF. DNA of the CDR3: TGTGCCAGCAGCTCAACAGGGGGCGGCCGCTACGAGCAGTACTTC.

V and J are TRBV11-2 and TRBJ1-4, with 7 nucleotides matching TRBD1. Trimming took 5 bases from V and 3 from J; bases not matched to a gene: 6. Germline V gene lookup returns CDR1 SGHAT and CDR2 FQNNGV. The CDR3 contains 15 residues. The CDR3 bases are TGTGCCAGCAGCCCCAACAGGGGTCCTAATGAAAAACTGTTTTTT. This sequence encodes CASSPNRGPNEKLFF.

As to this clone: This same CDR3 is encoded by further DNA sequences in the sample. The rearrangement links TRBV7-3 to TRBJ2-3, with 10 bases matching TRBD2. CDR3 length: 15 residues. The V gene's germline CDR1 is SGHTA and CDR2 FQGTGA. V was pared by 5 bases and J by 1 base, with 3 bases of the junction left unmatched. The CDR3 sequence: CASSPGTSGTDTQYF. The CDR3 DNA follows: TGTGCCAGCAGCCCCGGGACTAGCGGCACAGATACGCAGTATTTT.

The V gene is TRBV7-2, the J gene TRBJ2-1; D is possibly TRBD2 (6 bases). This CDR3 has 12 amino acids. Germline lookup yields CDR1 SGHTA and CDR2 FQGNSA. The germline V and J ends were trimmed by 5 bases and 9 bases, with 11 bases remaining between them. The CDR3 is CASSPTSSEQFF. As DNA, the CDR3 is TGTGCCAGCAGCCCCACTAGCTCTGAGCAGTTCTTC.

V is TRBV19 and J is TRBJ1-1; 7 bases fit TRBD1. J was trimmed by 2 bases and V by 7 bases; bases with no gene match: 10. This CDR3 contains 15 residues. Per the germline V gene, CDR1 is LNHDA and CDR2 is SQIVND (reference sequence). CDR3 sequence: CASTGQGVFNTEAFF. The CDR3 nucleotides read TGTGCCAGTACCGGGCAGGGGGTTTTCAACACTGAAGCTTTCTTT.

This chain's CDR3 is CASSLGQGARGYTF. The CDR3, as DNA: TGCGCCAGCAGCTTGGGACAGGGGGCGCGGGGCTACACCTTC. This rearrangement joins TRBV5-1 to TRBJ1-2; 10 nucleotides agree with TRBD1. Germline V gene sequence: CDR1 SGHRS, CDR2 YFSETQ. CDR3 length: 14 amino acids. The V segment lost 0 bases and the J segment 8 bases; nucleotides outside the gene matches: 4.

The V gene is TRBV4-1, the J gene TRBJ2-7; 9 positions agree with TRBD2. This CDR3 is 15 amino acids long. The trim removed 5 bases at V and 7 bases at J, leaving 12 bases unmatched. CDR1 is MGHRA, CDR2 YSYEKL, per germline. CDR3 in DNA: TGCGCCAGCAGCTTGGTGGATAGCGGGAGTAGTGAGCAGTACTTC. Translating gives CASSLVDSGSSEQYF.

This rearrangement joins TRBV9 to TRBJ1-5; the D gene is possibly TRBD1 (5 bases). There are 13 residues in the CDR3. V was trimmed by 0 bases and J by 7 bases, leaving 8 bases between them. Germline V lookup: CDR1 SGDLS, CDR2 YYNGEE. The CDR3 loop is CASSVDPGQPQHF. The CDR3 nucleotides are TGTGCCAGCAGCGTAGATCCAGGGCAGCCCCAGCATTTT.

This chain links TRBV11-2 with TRBJ2-4; 7 nucleotides agree with TRBD1. Germline V gene sequence: CDR1 SGHAT, CDR2 FQNNGV. This CDR3 comprises 16 residues. V lost 5 bases, J lost 3 bases, and 10 bases stayed unmatched. DNA for the CDR3: TGTGCCAGCAGCGGATATCAGGGGGTTCGCAAAAACATTCAGTACTTC. Amino acids: CASSGYQGVRKNIQYF.